A single sample gave rise to the 10 T cell receptor beta chains below, sequenced in a study of T cells after yellow fever vaccination. TCRdb reanalysed the 5' RACE reads using MiXCR and keeps one entry per CDR3 protein. The sample lists more than 65,000 distinct CDR3 sequences; 5.9% were seen once. The sequences come from CD4+ T cells sorted from PBMCs, collected more than 13 days after the first yellow fever vaccination. The receptors stem from a man between 18 and 35 years old who received the YFV17D yellow fever vaccine.

In this sample, this clonotype turned up many times. The rearrangement uses TRBV5-1 and TRBJ2-5; D remains ambiguous. V lost 0 bases, J lost 1 base, and 7 bases lay in between. CDR3 length equals 14 residues. Germline V lookup: CDR1 SGHRS, CDR2 YFSETQ. The CDR3 sequence is CASSLGSVQETQYF. The CDR3 nucleotides read TGCGCCAGCAGCTTGGGGTCAGTCCAAGAGACCCAGTACTTC.

Many counts were recorded for this clonotype. The chain couples TRBV5-1 to TRBJ2-3; 10 positions match TRBD2. The junction had 3 bases not matched to a gene; V was cut back by 0 bases and J by 2 bases. The CDR3 totals 16 residues. The germline gives CDR1 SGHRS, CDR2 YFSETQ. In nucleotides, the CDR3 is TGCGCCAGCAGCTTGGCCCTAGCGGGAGCCACAGATACGCAGTATTTT. Protein sequence: CASSLALAGATDTQYF.

This clonotype was counted ten times or more. This chain connects TRBV7-2 to TRBJ2-3, with no clear D. The CDR3 has 14 amino acids. CDR1 and CDR2 from the germline V gene are SGHTA and FQGNSA. Deletions cut 0 bases from V and 8 bases from J, with 12 bases between. DNA for the CDR3: TGTGCCAGCAGCTTAGCGAGTCCTCCGGGTACGCAGTATTTT. This sequence encodes CASSLASPPGTQYF.

In this sample, this clonotype turned up many times. V usage is TRBV5-1 and J usage is TRBJ2-5; no clear D. CDR3 length equals 12 residues. The germline gives CDR1 SGHRS, CDR2 YFSETQ. V was trimmed by 0 bases and J by 3 bases, leaving 3 bases between them. CDR3 region: CASSLGEETQYF. The CDR3 nucleotides are TGCGCCAGCAGCTTGGGGGAAGAGACCCAGTACTTC.

At least ten counts were recorded for this clonotype. This chain connects TRBV24-1 to TRBJ1-5, with D unresolved. V was shortened by 5 bases and J by 7 bases, with 11 bases between the two germline ends. Germline V gives CDR1 KGHDR, CDR2 SFDVKD. This CDR3 is 13 amino acids long. CDR3 amino acids: CATSGSGEQPQHF. The CDR3 DNA sequence: TGTGCCACCAGTGGTAGCGGGGAACAGCCCCAGCATTTT.

This clonotype was seen ten or more times. This rearrangement joins TRBV11-2 to TRBJ1-2; no clear D gene. Germline V CDR1 and CDR2: SGHAT, FQNNGV. The CDR3 sequence is 12 residues long. Trimming removed 1 base from V and 6 bases from J, with 6 bases in between. Written as DNA, the CDR3 is TGTGCCAGCAGCTTAGGAGCGAATGGCTACACCTTC. This gives the protein CASSLGANGYTF.

This clonotype has at least ten counts. The gene calls are TRBV20-1 and TRBJ2-1; the match to TRBD2 covers 13 bases. Germline V gene lookup returns CDR1 DFQATT and CDR2 SNEGSKA (reference sequence). This CDR3 has 17 amino acids. J gave up 5 bases and V 6 bases, and 13 bases lay outside the gene matches. The CDR3 region has the DNA TGCAGTGCCACGGGACTAGCGGGGCGCCGGGGAAACAATGAGCAGTTCTTC. Translated: CSATGLAGRRGNNEQFF.

This clonotype was counted only a few times. V and J are TRBV5-1 and TRBJ2-5; D unresolved. The germline V gene encodes CDR1 SGHRS and CDR2 YFSETQ. The CDR3 sequence is 13 residues long. The V end was cut by 5 bases, the J end by 4 bases, with 12 bases between. CDR3 sequence (DNA): TGCGCCAGCAGTTTCACTTCGCCAGAGACCCAGTACTTC. Encoded protein: CASSFTSPETQYF.

This clonotype occurred many times. This chain uses TRBV7-2 with TRBJ2-3; 9 bases are a match to TRBD1. The CDR3 has 17 residues. The germline V gene has CDR1 SGHTA and CDR2 FQGNSA. J gave up 0 bases and V 1 base, and 5 bases lay outside the gene matches. The CDR3 region is CASSLVRTGASTDTQYF. The CDR3 nucleotides are TGTGCCAGCAGCTTAGTTCGGACAGGGGCGAGCACAGATACGCAGTATTTT.

In this sample, this clonotype turned up many times. The CDR3 bases are TGTGCCAGCGGGGTACGAGGCAATCAGCCCCAGCATTTT. This translates into CASGVRGNQPQHF. The chain recombines TRBV7-2 with TRBJ1-5; no clear D. The CDR3 contains 13 residues. V dropped 8 bases and J dropped 2 bases, with 10 bases sitting between them. Germline loops: CDR1 SGHTA, CDR2 FQGNSA.